Presented here are 14 T cell receptor beta chains from one specimen sequenced in a study of shared clonotypes between healthy human individuals. The repertoire was sequenced with immunoSEQ multiplex PCR; TCRdb's copy has only in-frame clones and lacks some. Of about 2.4 million clones in the sample, 80% to 95% are singletons; the top ten hold 0.36%. The sequencing input was naive CD4+ T cells from PBMCs. Subset meaning: CD45RA+ positively selected. The receptors here all came from a man between 18 and 29 years old in good health. Some clones in this sample may be carry-over from other donors' samples.

To note about this clone: Other DNA sequences in this specimen translate into the identical CDR3. The genes are TRBV7-9 and TRBJ2-3, with 9 bases lining up with TRBD2. The length of the CDR3 is 15 residues. Germline CDR1 and CDR2: SEHNR and FQNEAQ (reference sequence). The junction had 2 bases not matched to a gene; V was cut back by 3 bases and J by 1 base. DNA of the CDR3: TGTGCCAGCAGCTTCAGACTAGCGGGCACAGATACGCAGTATTTT. This gives the protein CASSFRLAGTDTQYF.

The V call is TRBV6-5, the J call TRBJ2-7; perhaps TRBD1 as D (6 bases). Trimming cost V 6 bases and J 0 bases, with 12 bases left between them. The germline gives CDR1 MNHEY, CDR2 SVGAGI. The CDR3 has 14 amino acids. In nucleotides, the CDR3 is TGTGCCAGCAGCCGACAGGCGAGCTCCTACGAGCAGTACTTC. It yields the protein CASSRQASSYEQYF.

The chain combines TRBV28 with TRBJ1-5; possibly TRBD1 for D (6 bases). Germline V gives CDR1 MDHEN, CDR2 SYDVKM. The V gene lost 8 bases and the J gene lost 6 bases, with 20 bases spanning the gap. The CDR3 runs to 15 residues. The CDR3 sequence is CASSSGQGTLQPQHF. In DNA form, the CDR3 reads TGTGCCAGCTCCTCGGGGCAGGGGACGCTTCAGCCCCAGCATTTT.

The chain recombines TRBV28 with TRBJ2-3, with 12 bases fitting TRBD2. Germline V lookup: CDR1 MDHEN, CDR2 SYDVKM. Trimming cost V 5 bases and J 6 bases; bases outside gene matches: 6. The CDR3 spans 15 residues. The CDR3 protein is CASSLGLAGKDTQYF. For the CDR3, the DNA is TGTGCCAGCAGTCTAGGACTAGCGGGGAAGGATACGCAGTATTTT.

This clone appeared a single time. This chain connects TRBV6-1 to TRBJ2-7; tentatively, D is TRBD1 or TRBD2 (5 bases each). Germline loops: CDR1 MNHNS, CDR2 SASEGT. There are 14 residues in the CDR3. V dropped 4 bases and J dropped 2 bases, with 12 bases sitting between them. The CDR3 protein is CASSASGTTYEQYF. The CDR3 DNA is TGTGCCAGCAGTGCCTCCGGGACGACCTACGAGCAGTACTTC.

This chain links TRBV30 with TRBJ1-5; 7 bases line up with TRBD1. The V gene end was trimmed by 3 bases and the J gene end by 3 bases; junction bases not matched to a gene: 8. From germline, CDR1 is GTSNPN and CDR2 SVGIG (reference sequence). This CDR3 is 15 amino acids long. CDR3: CAWSLNRGFNQPQHF. In DNA, the CDR3 is TGTGCCTGGAGCCTGAACAGGGGATTCAATCAGCCCCAGCATTTT.

The chain has TRBV15 and TRBJ1-4, with D possibly TRBD1 on 5 matching bases. The germline gives CDR1 LNHNV, CDR2 YYDKDF (reference sequence). Trimming took off 0 bases at V and 7 bases at J, with 12 bases between the two ends. CDR3 length: 15 amino acids. The CDR3 coding sequence is TGTGCCACCAGCAGAGATCGGGGGAGCGGTGAAAAACTGTTTTTT. The encoded protein is CATSRDRGSGEKLFF.

V gene TRBV28 combines with J gene TRBJ1-1; 8 bases line up with TRBD1. The V gene's germline CDR1 is MDHEN and CDR2 SYDVKM. The CDR3 runs 14 residues. J lost 3 bases, V lost 5 bases, and 5 bases had no gene match. The CDR3 region has the DNA TGTGCCAGCAGTAGCAGGGGGCCGGACACTGAAGCTTTCTTT. Translation: CASSSRGPDTEAFF. Full variable domain (remainder filled in from reference TRBV28 and TRBJ1-1): DVKVTQSSRYLVKRTGEKVFLECVQDMDHENMFWYRQDPGLGLRLIYFSYDVKMKEKGDIPEGYSVSREKKERFSLILESASTNQTSMYLCASSSRGPDTEAFFGQGTRLTVV.

The chain combines TRBV7-2 with TRBJ2-5; 8 positions agree with TRBD2. The CDR3 is 14 residues long. With 10 bases clipped from V and 2 bases from J, the junction kept 9 bases outside the gene matches. Germline V gene lookup returns CDR1 SGHTA and CDR2 FQGNSA. The CDR3 loop reads CATTSGRGQETQYF. DNA of the CDR3: TGTGCCACCACTAGCGGCAGGGGTCAAGAGACCCAGTACTTC.

With regard to this clone: Additional DNA sequences in this sample encode the identical CDR3. The chain joins TRBV7-2 to TRBJ2-1; TRBD2 matches 7 bases. Germline V gene sequence: CDR1 SGHTA, CDR2 FQGNSA. Losses at the gene ends were 5 bases for V and 0 bases for J; bases not matched to a gene: 4. The CDR3 spans 15 residues. For the CDR3, the DNA is TGTGCCAGCAGCCTAAGCGGGACCTCCTACAATGAGCAGTTCTTC. This translates into CASSLSGTSYNEQFF.

This chain links TRBV28 with TRBJ1-6; TRBD1 might be the D (5 bases). The V and J ends lost 3 bases and 7 bases respectively, with 13 bases between them. In germline, CDR1 is MDHEN, CDR2 SYDVKM. The CDR3 is 15 residues long. CDR3 region: CASSFLGTFNSPLHF. The CDR3 DNA reads as TGTGCCAGCAGTTTTTTGGGGACGTTCAATTCACCCCTCCACTTT.

This clone was recorded only once. The V gene is TRBV9, the J gene TRBJ2-5; 7 bases agree with TRBD2. Germline CDR1 SGDLS, CDR2 YYNGEE. The length of the CDR3 is 15 residues. V lost 0 bases, J lost 5 bases, and 7 bases stayed unmatched. The CDR3 here is CASSVVALGGETQYF. In DNA, the CDR3 is TGTGCCAGCAGCGTAGTAGCCCTCGGGGGGGAGACCCAGTACTTC.

The chain recombines TRBV7-2 with TRBJ2-1; D unresolved. V dropped 3 bases and J dropped 2 bases, with 11 bases sitting between them. Germline V lookup: CDR1 SGHTA, CDR2 FQGNSA. CDR3 size: 15 residues. The CDR3 coding sequence is TGTGCCAGCAGCTTTAAAACGGCAGCCTACAATGAGCAGTTCTTC. Protein: CASSFKTAAYNEQFF.

The chain recombines TRBV28 with TRBJ1-4, with 9 bases matching TRBD1. The CDR3 extends over 13 amino acids. Germline loops: CDR1 MDHEN, CDR2 SYDVKM. The junction had 11 bases not matched to a gene; V was cut back by 6 bases and J by 15 bases. The CDR3 here is CASRAQQGAYVFF. In DNA form, the CDR3 reads TGTGCCAGCAGGGCCCAACAGGGGGCATATGTGTTTTTT.